The 28 T cell receptor beta chains presented below share a single source sample, sequenced in a study of human T cells and chemical hapten exposure. TCRdb re-called the RACE reads with MiXCR, one entry per CDR3 protein. Of some 200,000 distinct CDR3 sequences in the sample, approximately 29% are singletons; the top ten hold roughly 3%. Noted time point: pre-sensitization, week 0. Treatment indicated: therapeutic diphenylcyclopropenone sensitization with weekly scalp DPC. Material: whole blood, obtained in connection with sensitization to the hapten diphenylcyclopropenone (DPC). These receptor sequences come from a woman aged 25 to 39 with alopecia areata. Some clones in this sample may be carry-over from other donors' samples.

The chain combines TRBV28 with TRBJ2-7; D may be TRBD1 or TRBD2 (5 bases each). Germline values: CDR1 MDHEN, CDR2 SYDVKM. Between the trimmed V and J ends, which lost 4 bases and 6 bases, there was a span of 22 bases. This CDR3 has 16 amino acids. The CDR3 region is CASSYIPGPLLGEQYF. DNA for the CDR3: TGTGCCAGCAGTTATATACCGGGACCCTTATTGGGCGAGCAGTACTTC.

The J gene is TRBJ2-2, the V gene TRBV19; no definite D call. Trimming took 5 bases from V and 9 from J, leaving 13 bases between them. CDR1 is LNHDA and CDR2 is SQIVND in the germline V gene (reference sequence). CDR3 length equals 13 residues. The CDR3 bases are TGTGCCAGTAGTGTGGACCTAGGCAGGGAGCTGTTTTTT. This gives the protein CASSVDLGRELFF. Looking up the rest from reference TRBV19 and TRBJ2-2 gives the full variable domain: DGGITQSPKYLFRKEGQNVTLSCEQNLNHDAMYWYRQDPGQGLRLIYYSQIVNDFQKGDIAEGYSVSREKKESFPLTVTSAQKNPTAFYLCASSVDLGRELFFGEGSRLTVL.

This clonotype turned up a few times. This chain connects TRBV29-1 to TRBJ2-7; a possible D gene is TRBD1 (5 bases). CDR1 and CDR2 (germline): SQVTM, ANQGSEA. Deletions cut 3 bases from V and 5 bases from J, with 11 bases between. The CDR3 extends over 12 amino acids. CDR3 region: CSVDSGANEQYF. The CDR3, as DNA: TGCAGCGTTGACTCTGGGGCGAACGAGCAGTACTTC.

This chain uses TRBV29-1 with TRBJ2-2, with D perhaps TRBD2 (5 bases). Germline V gives CDR1 SQVTM, CDR2 ANQGSEA. With 7 bases removed from V and 1 base from J, the gap between germline ends came to 13 bases. This CDR3 has 14 residues. CDR3: CSARLLENTGELFF. Written as DNA, the CDR3 is TGCAGCGCCCGACTACTTGAGAACACCGGGGAGCTGTTTTTT.

The chain couples TRBV7-3 to TRBJ2-1; D is possibly TRBD2 (5 bases). V was cut by 2 bases and J by 8 bases, with 10 bases left in between. This CDR3 is 13 amino acids long. Germline CDR1 SGHTA, CDR2 FQGTGA. This CDR3 is CASSLLLAHEQFF. The CDR3 DNA follows: TGTGCCAGCAGCTTACTTCTAGCCCATGAGCAGTTCTTC.

This clonotype has more than one count but fewer than ten. The genes are TRBV10-2 and TRBJ1-5; 9 positions match TRBD1. The V gene's germline CDR1 is WSHSY and CDR2 SAAADI. The CDR3 is made up of 15 amino acids. The V gene end was trimmed by 4 bases and the J gene end by 6 bases; junction bases not matched to a gene: 7. CDR3 region: CASSADTGGSQPQHF. CDR3 coding DNA: TGCGCCAGCAGTGCAGATACAGGGGGCTCTCAGCCCCAGCATTTT.

This clonotype has only a few counts. This sequence joins TRBV7-2 and TRBJ2-3; D gene ambiguous. Germline CDR1 SGHTA, CDR2 FQGNSA. The CDR3 is 15 amino acids. Trimming took off 1 base at V and 0 bases at J, with 8 bases between the two ends. CDR3 amino acids: CASSLDGASTDTQYF. Written as DNA, the CDR3 is TGTGCCAGCAGCTTAGACGGAGCTAGCACAGATACGCAGTATTTT. Drawing the rest from reference TRBV7-2 and TRBJ2-3, the complete variable domain is GAGVSQSPSNKVTEKGKDVELRCDPISGHTALYWYRQSLGQGLEFLIYFQGNSAPDKSGLPSDRFSAERTGGSVSTLTIQRTQQEDSAVYLCASSLDGASTDTQYFGPGTRLTVL.

The rearrangement joins TRBV24-1 to TRBJ2-1; 8 bases fit TRBD1. The CDR3 has 16 amino acids. CDR1 and CDR2 (germline): KGHDR, SFDVKD. Losses at the gene ends were 1 base for V and 7 bases for J; bases not matched to a gene: 8. The CDR3 nucleotides are TGTGCCACCAGTGATTTAAGGCAGGGGGCAAGGAATGAGCAGTTCTTC. Protein sequence: CATSDLRQGARNEQFF.

The chain is built from TRBV29-1 and TRBJ2-7; tentatively, D is TRBD1 (6 bases). Deletions cut 3 bases from V and 5 bases from J, with 20 bases between. CDR1 is SQVTM, CDR2 ANQGSEA, per germline. This CDR3 region has 15 residues. CDR3 nucleotide sequence: TGCAGCGTTGAGGGGACGGAGTACAGGGAAAACGAGCAGTACTTC. Protein: CSVEGTEYRENEQYF.

V usage is TRBV29-1 and J usage is TRBJ2-3; TRBD1 or TRBD2 may be the D gene (5 bases each). The CDR3 totals 14 residues. The V end was cut by 7 bases, the J end by 1 base, with 15 bases between. Germline values: CDR1 SQVTM, CDR2 ANQGSEA. CDR3 sequence reads: CSAIGAMGTDTQYF. The DNA of the CDR3 is TGCAGCGCCATCGGGGCTATGGGCACAGATACGCAGTATTTT.

The chain employs TRBV5-1 and TRBJ1-6; possibly TRBD1 for D (6 bases). Germline loops: CDR1 SGHRS, CDR2 YFSETQ. V gave up 2 bases and J gave up 10 bases, with 13 bases separating them. There are 14 residues in the CDR3. The CDR3 reads CASSLRTGGSPLHF. CDR3 coding DNA: TGCGCCAGCAGCTTAAGGACGGGGGGCTCACCCCTCCACTTT.

The chain has TRBV20-1 and TRBJ1-5; D is unclear. V lost 3 bases and J lost 0, with 9 bases in between. Germline CDR1 and CDR2: DFQATT and SNEGSKA (reference sequence). This CDR3 contains 14 residues. The CDR3, as DNA: TGCAGTGCTAGTTTGGAGATTAGCAATCAGCCCCAGCATTTT. It translates to CSASLEISNQPQHF.

The rearrangement links TRBV25-1 to TRBJ1-1; D is possibly TRBD1 (5 bases). Germline loops: CDR1 MGHDK, CDR2 SYGVNS. The CDR3 is 15 amino acids. V gave up 7 bases and J gave up 6 bases, with 21 bases separating them. The CDR3 nucleotides read TGTGCCAGCACAGACTCCGGGACCGCTGCCGCTGAAGCTTTCTTT. This codes for CASTDSGTAAAEAFF.

This clonotype was seen a handful of times. V is TRBV2 and J is TRBJ1-6; TRBD1 agrees at 7 bases. The CDR3 runs to 15 residues. CDR1 SNHLY and CDR2 FYNNEI come from the germline V gene. V dropped 8 bases and J dropped 0; count of bases not matched to a gene: 4. CDR3 region: CASQGQLSYNSPLHF. Here the CDR3 DNA reads TGTGCCAGCCAGGGACAGCTCTCCTATAATTCACCCCTCCACTTT.

V is TRBV28 and J is TRBJ1-5, with D possibly matching TRBD1 (5 bases). Trimming cost V 6 bases and J 0 bases, with 12 bases left between them. Germline V lookup: CDR1 MDHEN, CDR2 SYDVKM. The CDR3 extends over 15 amino acids. CDR3 residues: CASSWDSNSNQPQHF. The CDR3 DNA sequence: TGTGCCAGCAGCTGGGACTCCAATAGCAATCAGCCCCAGCATTTT.

This clonotype turned up a few times. J is TRBJ1-5 and V is TRBV6-2 or TRBV6-3, with D maybe TRBD1 (6 bases). The CDR3 spans 15 residues. In germline, CDR1 is MNHEY, CDR2 SVGEGT. Trimming removed 11 bases at V and 0 bases at J, with 17 bases between. CDR3 residues: CAVAPGQPSNQPQHF. For the CDR3, the DNA is TGTGCCGTAGCCCCCGGACAGCCTAGCAATCAGCCCCAGCATTTT.

CDR3 coding DNA: TGTGCCAGCAGTTGGACCCCCTACGAGCAGTACTTC. It yields the protein CASSWTPYEQYF. The chain combines TRBV6-2 or TRBV6-3 with TRBJ2-7; D unclear. The germline V gene has CDR1 MNHEY and CDR2 SVGEGT. This CDR3 is 12 amino acids long. The V gene lost 4 bases and the J gene lost 2 bases, with 6 bases spanning the gap.

The chain recombines TRBV29-1 with TRBJ1-1; D is unclear. CDR1 is SQVTM and CDR2 is ANQGSEA in the germline V gene. There are 14 residues in the CDR3. The V end was cut by 4 bases, the J end by 0 bases, with 12 bases between. CDR3 in DNA: TGCAGCGTTGTGTACAGCTTGATGAACACTGAAGCTTTCTTT. Translating it yields CSVVYSLMNTEAFF.

The genes are TRBV3-1 and TRBJ2-1; 10 bases are shared with TRBD2. The germline gives CDR1 LGHDT, CDR2 YNNKEL (reference sequence). The CDR3 length is 16 residues. J lost 10 bases, V lost 4 bases, and 13 bases had no gene match. The DNA of the CDR3 is TGTGCCAGCAGCCCCCTCGGAGCGGGAGGGCCAGGCGAGCAGTTCTTC. This codes for CASSPLGAGGPGEQFF.

The chain has TRBV20-1 and TRBJ2-7, with D uncertain. V lost 6 bases and J lost 0, with 9 bases in between. The germline V gene has CDR1 DFQATT and CDR2 SNEGSKA (reference sequence). CDR3 length: 12 residues. The DNA of the CDR3 is TGCAGTGCCCCCGACACCTCCTACGAGCAGTACTTC. Its translation: CSAPDTSYEQYF.

This clonotype has a handful of counts. The gene calls are TRBV15 and TRBJ2-3; 9 bases match TRBD2. Germline V gene lookup returns CDR1 LNHNV and CDR2 YYDKDF (reference sequence). The CDR3 contains 16 residues. V was clipped by 1 base and J by 2 bases; unmatched bases: 4. The DNA for the CDR3 is TGTGCCACCAGCAGAGGGGCTAGCGGGATCACAGATACGCAGTATTTT. Encoded protein: CATSRGASGITDTQYF.

The rearrangement uses TRBV4-1 and TRBJ2-7; 12 bases are shared with TRBD2. J gave up 2 bases and V 5 bases, and 4 bases lay outside the gene matches. Germline-derived CDR1 and CDR2 are MGHRA and YSYEKL. The CDR3 extends over 15 amino acids. CDR3 loop: CASSGTSGYPYEQYF. The CDR3 nucleotides read TGCGCCAGCAGCGGGACTAGCGGGTATCCCTACGAGCAGTACTTC.

This chain links TRBV28 with TRBJ1-6, with D perhaps TRBD1 (5 bases). The CDR3 covers 15 residues. V was clipped by 5 bases and J by 7 bases, with 15 bases between them. Germline CDR1 and CDR2: MDHEN and SYDVKM. The CDR3 DNA reads TGTGCCAGCAGTCGCTCGACAGCTTTAAATTCACCCCTCCACTTT. The encoded protein is CASSRSTALNSPLHF.

This clonotype has a single count. The V and J genes are TRBV6-2 or TRBV6-3 and TRBJ1-5; D gene uncertain. CDR1 and CDR2 from the germline V gene are MNHEY and SVGEGT. Trimming stripped 5 bases from V and 6 bases from J, with 11 bases between. There are 13 residues in the CDR3. The CDR3 DNA reads as TGTGCCAGCAGTAGACTGGAAGGTCAGCCCCAGCATTTT. Residues: CASSRLEGQPQHF.

Only a few counts were recorded for this clonotype. The chain is built from TRBV4-1 and TRBJ2-3; D tentatively fits TRBD1 or TRBD2 (5 bases each). Trimming left V 0 bases short and J 2 bases short, with 12 bases between. Per the germline V gene, CDR1 is MGHRA and CDR2 is YSYEKL. CDR3 size: 16 residues. This chain's CDR3 is CASSQEQAGATDTQYF. The DNA for the CDR3 is TGCGCCAGCAGCCAAGAACAAGCCGGGGCCACAGATACGCAGTATTTT.

This clonotype was seen more than once but under ten times. The chain links TRBV20-1 to TRBJ2-1; TRBD2 matches at 10 bases. V shed 2 bases, J shed 9 bases, and the junction held 4 bases outside the gene matches. There are 13 residues in the CDR3. CDR1 and CDR2 from the germline V gene are DFQATT and SNEGSKA (reference sequence). Here the CDR3 reads CSARRSGRVEQFF. The CDR3 DNA is TGCAGTGCTAGACGAAGCGGGAGGGTTGAGCAGTTCTTC.

This clonotype was seen more than once but under ten times. The V and J genes are TRBV28 and TRBJ1-2; D is uncertain. Deletions cut 6 bases from V and 0 bases from J, with 2 bases between. Germline values: CDR1 MDHEN, CDR2 SYDVKM. The CDR3 spans 11 residues. In nucleotides, the CDR3 is TGTGCCAGCAGAACTAACTATGGCTACACCTTC. It codes for CASRTNYGYTF.

This clonotype was counted a few times. CDR3 loop: CASSLTAFYEQYF. In DNA form, the CDR3 reads TGTGCCAGCAGTTTAACAGCCTTCTACGAGCAGTACTTC. This chain links TRBV28 with TRBJ2-7; D is uncertain. Germline V gives CDR1 MDHEN, CDR2 SYDVKM. The CDR3 is 13 amino acids. The ends were cut back, 2 bases at V and 3 bases at J, with 8 bases in the middle.